This is a list of T cell receptor beta chains from one sample in a study of shared clonotypes between healthy human individuals. TCRdb keeps only in-frame clones here, not all; method: immunoSEQ multiplex PCR. The data hold some 2,100,000 clones, with under 95% observed a single time. The sequenced sample consisted of naive CD8+ T cells from PBMCs. The receptors were sampled from a man younger than 35 in good health. Some clones in this sample may be carry-over from other donors' samples. CDR3s include the opening cysteine and the closing phenylalanine or tryptophan. D genes are given only for firm matches. Rows may omit the clone size; those that give it use once, few, many or a size class.

CDR3 protein,CDR3 DNA,J gene,clone size,V gene,D gene
CASSQGLDHFEAFF,TGCGCCAGCAGCCAAGGCCTGGACCACTTTGAAGCTTTCTTT,TRBJ1-1,few,TRBV4-1,.
CASSVSGAGELFF,TGTGCCAGCAGCGTATCGGGGGCTGGGGAGCTGTTTTTT,TRBJ2-2,.,TRBV9,.
CASSLEGHLNTEAFF,TGTGCCAGCAGCTTAGAGGGACACTTGAACACTGAAGCTTTCTTT,TRBJ1-1,.,TRBV11-2,.
CSVRGSALFSYEQYF,TGCAGCGTTCGAGGATCGGCTTTATTTTCCTACGAGCAGTACTTC,TRBJ2-7,.,TRBV29-1,.
CASSPGAGAHGEQFF,TGTGCCAGCAGCCCCGGAGCGGGGGCGCACGGCGAGCAGTTCTTC,TRBJ2-1,once,TRBV27,TRBD2
CASGGPGGDYEQYF,TGTGCCAGCGGGGGGCCCGGGGGAGACTACGAGCAGTACTTC,TRBJ2-7,.,TRBV7-9,.
CASSKGEKLFF,TGTGCCAGCAGCAAAGGGGAAAAACTGTTTTTT,TRBJ1-4,.,TRBV21-1,.
CASSPGVDSQETQYF,TGCGCCAGCAGTCCCGGTGTGGACTCCCAAGAGACCCAGTACTTC,TRBJ2-5,.,TRBV10-2,.
CASRPGQKNEKLFF,TGTGCCAGCAGGCCGGGACAGAAAAATGAAAAACTGTTTTTT,TRBJ1-4,.,TRBV2,TRBD1
CASSHLRAGPLSEAFF,TGTGCCAGCAGCCACTTAAGAGCAGGGCCCCTGTCTGAAGCTTTCTTT,TRBJ1-1,.,TRBV5-6,.
CASNSRWQQRQFTYTQYF,TGTGCCAGCAACTCGAGATGGCAGCAGCGGCAATTCACATATACGCAGTATTTT,TRBJ2-3,.,TRBV5-6,.
CASSYGLAGGPGKTQYF,TGTGCCAGCAGTTATGGACTAGCGGGAGGGCCTGGAAAGACCCAGTACTTC,TRBJ2-5,.,TRBV27,TRBD2
CASRKRQGGGTEAFF,TGTGCCAGCAGGAAGCGGCAGGGAGGAGGGACTGAAGCTTTCTTT,TRBJ1-1,.,TRBV28,.
CASSYYVRQNEKLFF,TGTGCCAGTAGTTATTATGTCAGACAAAATGAAAAACTGTTTTTT,TRBJ1-4,.,TRBV19,.
CASSLAGSQETQYF,TGTGCCAGCAGTTTGGCAGGGTCCCAAGAGACCCAGTACTTC,TRBJ2-5,.,TRBV27,.
CASREDRGLPYEQYF,TGTGCCAGCCGTGAGGACAGGGGTCTTCCCTACGAGCAGTACTTC,TRBJ2-7,.,TRBV28,TRBD1
CSVGTEAFF,TGCAGCGTTGGCACAGAAGCTTTCTTT,TRBJ1-1,.,TRBV29-1,.
CASSIGGPGYTF,TGTGCCAGTAGTATAGGGGGCCCTGGCTACACCTTC,TRBJ1-2,.,TRBV19,.
CASSPEAYPPIYEQYF,TGCGCCAGCAGCCCCGAAGCCTACCCTCCCATTTACGAGCAGTACTTC,TRBJ2-7,.,TRBV5-1,.
CASNGQGLYGYTF,TGTGCCAGTAACGGCCAGGGCCTCTATGGCTACACCTTC,TRBJ1-2,.,TRBV19,.